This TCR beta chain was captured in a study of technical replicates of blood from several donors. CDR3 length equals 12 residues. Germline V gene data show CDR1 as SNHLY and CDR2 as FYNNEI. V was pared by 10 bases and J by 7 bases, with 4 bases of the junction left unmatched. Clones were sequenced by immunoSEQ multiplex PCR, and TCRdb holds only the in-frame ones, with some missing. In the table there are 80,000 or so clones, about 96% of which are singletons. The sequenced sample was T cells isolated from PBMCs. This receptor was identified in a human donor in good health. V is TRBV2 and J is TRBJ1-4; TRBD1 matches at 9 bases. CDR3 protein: CANGQGIEKLFF. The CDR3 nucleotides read TGTGCCAACGGACAGGGGATTGAAAAACTGTTTTTT.